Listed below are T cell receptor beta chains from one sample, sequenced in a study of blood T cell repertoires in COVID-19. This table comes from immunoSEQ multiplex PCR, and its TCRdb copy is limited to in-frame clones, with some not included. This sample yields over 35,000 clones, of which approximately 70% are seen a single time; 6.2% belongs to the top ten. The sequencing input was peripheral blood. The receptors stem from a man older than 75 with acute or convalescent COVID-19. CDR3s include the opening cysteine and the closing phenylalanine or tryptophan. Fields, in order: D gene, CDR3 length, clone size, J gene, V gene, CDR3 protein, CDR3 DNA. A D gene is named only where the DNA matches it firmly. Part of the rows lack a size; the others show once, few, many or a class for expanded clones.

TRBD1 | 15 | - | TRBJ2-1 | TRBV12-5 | CASGLVPGGRDEQFF | TGTGCTAGTGGTTTGGTCCCAGGGGGCCGGGATGAGCAGTTCTTC
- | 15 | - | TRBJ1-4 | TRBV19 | CASSPNPRANEKLFF | TGTGCCAGTAGTCCCAATCCTCGAGCTAATGAAAAACTGTTTTTT
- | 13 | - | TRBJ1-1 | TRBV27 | CASSPSPGIKAFF | TGTGCCAGCAGTCCATCCCCGGGGATAAAAGCTTTCTTT
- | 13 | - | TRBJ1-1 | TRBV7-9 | CASSLMTGTEAFF | TGTGCCAGCAGCTTAATGACGGGGACTGAAGCTTTCTTT
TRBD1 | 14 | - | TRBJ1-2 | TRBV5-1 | CASSLGDSGYGYTF | TGCGCCAGCAGCTTGGGGGACAGCGGCTATGGCTACACCTTC
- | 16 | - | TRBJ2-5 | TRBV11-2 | CASSQEEDGAGETQYF | TGTGCCAGCAGCCAGGAGGAAGACGGAGCGGGAGAGACCCAGTACTTC
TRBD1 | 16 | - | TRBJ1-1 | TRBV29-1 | CSVELITGTAYTEAFF | TGCAGCGTTGAACTAATAACCGGGACAGCCTACACTGAAGCTTTCTTT
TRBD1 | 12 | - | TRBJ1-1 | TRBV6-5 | CASSLGQSEAFF | TGTGCCAGCAGTTTGGGACAGTCCGAAGCTTTCTTT
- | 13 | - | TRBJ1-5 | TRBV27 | CASRGHYNQPQHF | TGTGCCAGCCGTGGACACTACAATCAGCCCCAGCATTTT
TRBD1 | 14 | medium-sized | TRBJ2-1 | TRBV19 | CASMDRVSYNEQFF | TGTGCCAGTATGGACAGGGTCTCCTACAATGAGCAGTTCTTC
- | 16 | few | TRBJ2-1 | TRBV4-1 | CASSQDPTNRNNEQFF | TGCGCCAGCAGCCAAGATCCGACTAACAGAAACAATGAGCAGTTCTTC
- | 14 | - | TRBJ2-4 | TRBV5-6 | CASSFTGFKNIQYF | TGTGCCAGCAGCTTCACAGGCTTCAAAAACATTCAGTACTTC
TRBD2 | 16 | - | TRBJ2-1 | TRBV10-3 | CAISEWEREGGGEQFF | TGTGCCATCAGTGAGTGGGAGCGGGAGGGCGGGGGTGAGCAGTTCTTC
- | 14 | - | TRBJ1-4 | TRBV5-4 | CASSQGLGNEKLFF | TGTGCCAGCAGCCAAGGACTGGGAAATGAAAAACTGTTTTTT
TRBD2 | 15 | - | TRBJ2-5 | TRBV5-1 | CASSLPSGSGETQYF | TGCGCCAGCAGCTTGCCTAGCGGGAGCGGGGAGACCCAGTACTTC
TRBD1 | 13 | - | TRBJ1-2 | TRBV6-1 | CAGQEALNYGYTF | TGTGCCGGACAGGAGGCCCTTAACTATGGCTACACCTTC
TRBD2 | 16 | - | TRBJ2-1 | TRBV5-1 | CASSPPGLAGVGEQFF | TGCGCCAGCAGCCCCCCGGGACTAGCGGGAGTGGGCGAGCAGTTCTTC
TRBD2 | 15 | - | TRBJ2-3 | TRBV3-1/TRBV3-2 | CASSQTSGVTDTQYF | TGTGCCAGCAGCCAAACTAGCGGGGTCACAGATACGCAGTATTTT
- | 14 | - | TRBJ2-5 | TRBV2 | CASSEGTASETQYF | TGTGCCAGCAGTGAAGGAACAGCTTCGGAGACCCAGTACTTC
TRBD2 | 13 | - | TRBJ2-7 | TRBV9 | CASSLAAGGEQYF | TGTGCCAGCAGCCTGGCTGCGGGAGGCGAGCAGTACTTC
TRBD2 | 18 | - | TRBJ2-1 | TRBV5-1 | CASSLGLAGTGRYNEQFF | TGCGCCAGCAGCTTGGGACTAGCGGGGACGGGGCGATACAATGAGCAGTTCTTC
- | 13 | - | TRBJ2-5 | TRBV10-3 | CAIREGVEETQYF | TGTGCCATCAGAGAAGGGGTAGAAGAGACCCAGTACTTC
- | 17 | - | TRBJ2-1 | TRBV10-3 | CAISDPAGRGSYNEQFF | TGTGCCATCAGTGACCCCGCTGGCAGGGGCTCCTACAATGAGCAGTTCTTC
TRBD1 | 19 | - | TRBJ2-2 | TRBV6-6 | CASSPFRDRSPRNTGELFF | TGTGCCAGCAGTCCATTCCGGGACAGGAGTCCCCGGAACACCGGGGAGCTGTTTTTT
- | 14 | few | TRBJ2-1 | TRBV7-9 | CASSLGTTSFEQFF | TGTGCCAGCAGCTTAGGGACTACCAGTTTTGAGCAGTTCTTC
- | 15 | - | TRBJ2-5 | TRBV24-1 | CATSDSAGGGETQYF | TGTGCCACCAGTGATTCCGCAGGGGGAGGTGAGACCCAGTACTTC
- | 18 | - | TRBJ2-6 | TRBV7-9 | CASTILRGSTSGANVLTF | TGTGCCAGCACCATACTTCGCGGATCTACCTCTGGGGCCAACGTCCTGACTTTC
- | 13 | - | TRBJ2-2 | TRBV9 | CASSGRVFGELFF | TGTGCCAGCAGCGGCAGGGTTTTCGGGGAGCTGTTTTTT
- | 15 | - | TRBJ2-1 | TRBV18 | CASSPERLNYNEQFF | TGTGCCAGCTCACCAGAGAGACTAAATTACAATGAGCAGTTCTTC
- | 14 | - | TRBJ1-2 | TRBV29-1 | CSVEEPGGNYGYTF | TGCAGCGTTGAAGAGCCAGGAGGTAACTATGGCTACACCTTC
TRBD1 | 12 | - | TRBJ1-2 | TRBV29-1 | CSVRTGDYGYTF | TGCAGCGTACGGACAGGGGATTATGGCTACACCTTC
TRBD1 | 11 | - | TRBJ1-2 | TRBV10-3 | CANSQGNGYTF | TGTGCCAACTCACAGGGGAATGGCTACACCTTC
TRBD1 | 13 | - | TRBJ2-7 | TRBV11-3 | CASSQLTGASVYF | TGTGCCAGCAGCCAACTAACAGGGGCCTCTGTTTACTTC
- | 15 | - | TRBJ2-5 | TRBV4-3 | CASSLNRDSQETQYF | TGCGCCAGCAGCCTTAACCGGGACTCCCAAGAGACCCAGTACTTC